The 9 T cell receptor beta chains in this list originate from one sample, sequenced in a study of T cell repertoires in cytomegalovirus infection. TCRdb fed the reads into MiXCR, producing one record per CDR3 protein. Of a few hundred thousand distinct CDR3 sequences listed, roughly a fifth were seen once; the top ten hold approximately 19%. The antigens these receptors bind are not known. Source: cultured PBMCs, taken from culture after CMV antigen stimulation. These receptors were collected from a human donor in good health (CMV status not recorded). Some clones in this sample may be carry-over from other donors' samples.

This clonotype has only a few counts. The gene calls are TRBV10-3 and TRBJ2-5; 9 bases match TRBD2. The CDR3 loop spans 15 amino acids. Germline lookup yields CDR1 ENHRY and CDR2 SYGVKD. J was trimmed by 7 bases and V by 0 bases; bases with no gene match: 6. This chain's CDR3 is CAISESTSGGRTQYF. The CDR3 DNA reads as TGTGCCATCAGTGAGTCGACGAGCGGGGGGCGGACCCAGTACTTC.

CDR3 nucleotides: TGTGCCAGCAGCACGAGTAGGACAGGCTATGGCTACACCTTC. Its translation is CASSTSRTGYGYTF. The V gene is TRBV7-2, the J gene TRBJ1-2; 7 bases agree with TRBD1. V lost 5 bases and J lost 4; bases outside the gene matches: 7. Per the germline V gene, CDR1 is SGHTA and CDR2 is FQGNSA. The CDR3 sequence is 14 residues long. The variable domain in full, completed from reference TRBV7-2 and TRBJ1-2, reads GAGVSQSPSNKVTEKGKDVELRCDPISGHTALYWYRQSLGQGLEFLIYFQGNSAPDKSGLPSDRFSAERTGGSVSTLTIQRTQQEDSAVYLCASSTSRTGYGYTFGSGTRLTVV.

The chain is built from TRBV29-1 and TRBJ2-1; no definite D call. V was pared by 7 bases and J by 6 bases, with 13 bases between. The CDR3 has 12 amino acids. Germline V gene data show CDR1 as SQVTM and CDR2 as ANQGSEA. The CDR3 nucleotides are TGCAGCGGTGGTGAACAGTTCAATGAGCAGTTCTTC. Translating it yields CSGGEQFNEQFF.

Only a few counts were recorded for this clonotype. CDR3 residues: CASSYSGIGNNEQFF. The CDR3 DNA is TGTGCCAGCAGTTACTCTGGTATTGGGAACAATGAGCAGTTCTTC. The gene calls are TRBV6-6 and TRBJ2-1; D is ambiguous. The germline gives CDR1 MNHNY, CDR2 SVGAGI (reference sequence). Trimming took 0 bases from V and 5 from J, leaving 11 bases between them. This CDR3 has 15 residues.

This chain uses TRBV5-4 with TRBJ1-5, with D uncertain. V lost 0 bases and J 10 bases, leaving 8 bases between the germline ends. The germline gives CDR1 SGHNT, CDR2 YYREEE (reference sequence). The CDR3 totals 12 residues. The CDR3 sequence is CASSLDQVPQHF. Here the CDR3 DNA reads TGTGCCAGCAGCTTGGACCAAGTACCCCAGCATTTT.

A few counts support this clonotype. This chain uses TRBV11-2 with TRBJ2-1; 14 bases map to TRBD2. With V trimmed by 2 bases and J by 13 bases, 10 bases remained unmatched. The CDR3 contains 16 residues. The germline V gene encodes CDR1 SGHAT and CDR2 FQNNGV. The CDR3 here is CASSLNRLAGGPPQFF. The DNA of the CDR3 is TGTGCCAGCAGCTTAAACAGACTAGCGGGAGGGCCTCCACAGTTCTTC.

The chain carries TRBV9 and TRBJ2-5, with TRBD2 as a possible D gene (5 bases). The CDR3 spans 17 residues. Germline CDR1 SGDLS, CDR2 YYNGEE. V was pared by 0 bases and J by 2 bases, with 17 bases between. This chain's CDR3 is CASSVGLVGVGQETQYF. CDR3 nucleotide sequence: TGTGCCAGCAGCGTAGGTTTAGTCGGGGTAGGACAAGAGACCCAGTACTTC.

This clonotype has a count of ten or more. This CDR3 is CASSPSGASSYNEQFF. CDR3 DNA sequence: TGTGCCAGCAGTCCATCTGGGGCGAGCTCCTACAATGAGCAGTTCTTC. The genes are TRBV7-2 and TRBJ2-1; tentatively, D is TRBD1 (5 bases). CDR1 is SGHTA and CDR2 is FQGNSA in the germline V gene. The CDR3 is 16 amino acids. Trimming removed 6 bases from V and 0 bases from J, with 15 bases in between.

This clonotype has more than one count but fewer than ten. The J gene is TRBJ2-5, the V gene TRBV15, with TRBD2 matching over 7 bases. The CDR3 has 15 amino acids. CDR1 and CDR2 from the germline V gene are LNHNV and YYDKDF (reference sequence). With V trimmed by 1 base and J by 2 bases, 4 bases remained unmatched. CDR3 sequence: CATSRARGGQETQYF. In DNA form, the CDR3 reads TGTGCCACCAGCAGAGCAAGGGGAGGGCAAGAGACCCAGTACTTC.